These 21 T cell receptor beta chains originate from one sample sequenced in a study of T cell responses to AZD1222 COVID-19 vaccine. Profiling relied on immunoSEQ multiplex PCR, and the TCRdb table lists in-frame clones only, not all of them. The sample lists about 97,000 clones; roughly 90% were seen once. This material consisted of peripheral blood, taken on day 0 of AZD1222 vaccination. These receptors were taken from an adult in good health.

The CDR3 protein is CASSEGAGYGYTF. In nucleotides, the CDR3 is TGCGCCAGCAGTGAGGGGGCGGGCTATGGCTACACCTTC. The chain combines TRBV10-2 with TRBJ1-2; D may be TRBD1 (5 bases). Looked up from germline, CDR1 is WSHSY and CDR2 is SAAADI. This CDR3 spans 13 amino acids. Trimming pared 2 bases from V and 4 bases from J, leaving 8 bases between.

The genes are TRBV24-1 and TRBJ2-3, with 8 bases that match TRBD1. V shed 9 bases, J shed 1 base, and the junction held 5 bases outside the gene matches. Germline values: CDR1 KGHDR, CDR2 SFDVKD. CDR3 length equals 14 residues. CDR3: CATALGQGTDTQYF. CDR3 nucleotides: TGTGCCACCGCCCTGGGACAGGGCACAGATACGCAGTATTTT.

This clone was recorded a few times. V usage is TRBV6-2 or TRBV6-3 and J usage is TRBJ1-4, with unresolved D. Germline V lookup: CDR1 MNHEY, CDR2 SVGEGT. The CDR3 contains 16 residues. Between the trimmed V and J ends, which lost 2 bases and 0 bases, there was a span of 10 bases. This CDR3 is CASSYLVEPTNEKLFF. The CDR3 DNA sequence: TGTGCCAGCAGTTACCTAGTGGAGCCAACTAATGAAAAACTGTTTTTT.

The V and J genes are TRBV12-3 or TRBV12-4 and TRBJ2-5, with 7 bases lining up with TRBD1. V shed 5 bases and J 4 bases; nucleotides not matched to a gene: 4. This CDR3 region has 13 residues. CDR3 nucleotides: TGTGCCAGCAGTCTGAACAGGGGAGAGACCCAGTACTTC. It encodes CASSLNRGETQYF.

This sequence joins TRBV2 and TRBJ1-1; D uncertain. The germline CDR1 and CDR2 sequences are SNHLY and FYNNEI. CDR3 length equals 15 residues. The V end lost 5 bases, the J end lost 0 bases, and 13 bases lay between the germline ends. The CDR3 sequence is CASSPTSYMNTEAFF. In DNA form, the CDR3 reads TGTGCCAGCAGTCCTACCTCTTACATGAACACTGAAGCTTTCTTT. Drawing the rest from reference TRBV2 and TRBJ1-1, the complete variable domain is EPEVTQTPSHQVTQMGQEVILRCVPISNHLYFYWYRQILGQKVEFLVSFYNNEISEKSEIFDDQFSVERPDGSNFTLKIRSTKLEDSAMYFCASSPTSYMNTEAFFGQGTRLTVV.

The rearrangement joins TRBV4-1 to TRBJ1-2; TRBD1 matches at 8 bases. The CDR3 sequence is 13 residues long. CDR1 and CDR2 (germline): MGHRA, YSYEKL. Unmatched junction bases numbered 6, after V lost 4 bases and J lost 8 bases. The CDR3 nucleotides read TGCGCCAGCAGCCCCGACAGGGGAATCGGCTACACCTTC. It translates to CASSPDRGIGYTF.

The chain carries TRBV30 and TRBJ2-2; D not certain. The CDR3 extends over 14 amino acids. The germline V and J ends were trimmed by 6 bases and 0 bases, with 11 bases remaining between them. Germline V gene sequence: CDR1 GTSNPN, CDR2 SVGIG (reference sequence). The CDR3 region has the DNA TGTGCCTGCCACACCCGGACGAACACCGGGGAGCTGTTTTTT. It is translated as CACHTRTNTGELFF.

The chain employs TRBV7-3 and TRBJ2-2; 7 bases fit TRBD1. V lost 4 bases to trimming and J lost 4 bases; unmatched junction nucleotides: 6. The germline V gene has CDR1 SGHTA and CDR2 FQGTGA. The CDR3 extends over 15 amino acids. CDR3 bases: TGTGCCAGCAGCTCCAAGGGACAGACCACCGGGGAGCTGTTTTTT. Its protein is CASSSKGQTTGELFF.

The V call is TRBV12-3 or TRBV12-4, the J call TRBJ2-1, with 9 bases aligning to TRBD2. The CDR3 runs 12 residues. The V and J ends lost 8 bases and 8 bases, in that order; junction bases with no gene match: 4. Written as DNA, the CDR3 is TGTGCCAGCGCGGGAGGGGCTTATGAGCAGTTCTTC. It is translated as CASAGGAYEQFF.

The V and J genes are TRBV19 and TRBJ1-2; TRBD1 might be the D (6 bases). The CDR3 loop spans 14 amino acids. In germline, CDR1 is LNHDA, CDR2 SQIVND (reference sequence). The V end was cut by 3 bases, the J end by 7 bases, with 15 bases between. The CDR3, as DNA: TGTGCCAGTAGTATGCTGTCAGGGGTCAGTGGCTACACCTTC. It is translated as CASSMLSGVSGYTF.

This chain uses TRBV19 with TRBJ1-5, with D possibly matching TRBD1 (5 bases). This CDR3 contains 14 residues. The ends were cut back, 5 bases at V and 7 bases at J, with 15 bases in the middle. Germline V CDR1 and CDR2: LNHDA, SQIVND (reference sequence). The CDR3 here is CASSQDSRDQPQHF. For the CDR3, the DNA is TGTGCCAGTAGTCAAGACAGTAGGGACCAGCCCCAGCATTTT.

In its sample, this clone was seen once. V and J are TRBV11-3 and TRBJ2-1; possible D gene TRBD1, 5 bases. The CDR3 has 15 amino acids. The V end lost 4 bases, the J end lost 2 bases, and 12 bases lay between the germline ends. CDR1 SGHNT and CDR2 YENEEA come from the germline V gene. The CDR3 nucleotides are TGTGCCAGCAGCTATGAGATGGGGCCCTACAATGAGCAGTTCTTC. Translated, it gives CASSYEMGPYNEQFF.

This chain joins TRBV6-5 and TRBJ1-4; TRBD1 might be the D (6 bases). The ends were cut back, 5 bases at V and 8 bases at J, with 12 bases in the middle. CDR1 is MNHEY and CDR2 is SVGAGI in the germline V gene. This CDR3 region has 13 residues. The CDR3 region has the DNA TGTGCCAGCAGTCAGGGGACTACGGAAAAACTGTTTTTT. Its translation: CASSQGTTEKLFF.

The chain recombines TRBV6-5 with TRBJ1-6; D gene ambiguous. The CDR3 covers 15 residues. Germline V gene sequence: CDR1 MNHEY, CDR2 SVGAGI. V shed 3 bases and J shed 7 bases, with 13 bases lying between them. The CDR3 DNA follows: TGTGCCAGCAGTTATAGGGAACTTCTCAATTCACCCCTCCACTTT. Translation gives CASSYRELLNSPLHF.

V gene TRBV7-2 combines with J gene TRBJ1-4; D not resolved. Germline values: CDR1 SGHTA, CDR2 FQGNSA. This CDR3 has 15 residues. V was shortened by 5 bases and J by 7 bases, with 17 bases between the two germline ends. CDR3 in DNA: TGTGCCAGCAGCCCTCATTTTGGAGGAGGTGAAAAACTGTTTTTT. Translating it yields CASSPHFGGGEKLFF.

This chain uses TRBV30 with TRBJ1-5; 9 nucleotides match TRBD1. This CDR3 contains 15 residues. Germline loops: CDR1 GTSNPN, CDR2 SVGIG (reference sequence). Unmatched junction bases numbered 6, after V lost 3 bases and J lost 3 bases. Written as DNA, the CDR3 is TGTGCCTGGAGGCTACAGGGGGCAATCAATCAGCCCCAGCATTTT. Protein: CAWRLQGAINQPQHF. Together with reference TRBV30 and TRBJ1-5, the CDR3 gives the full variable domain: SQTIHQWPATLVQPVGSPLSLECTVEGTSNPNLYWYRQAAGRGLQLLFYSVGIGQISSEVPQNLSASRPQDRQFILSSKKLLLSDSGFYLCAWRLQGAINQPQHFGDGTRLSIL.

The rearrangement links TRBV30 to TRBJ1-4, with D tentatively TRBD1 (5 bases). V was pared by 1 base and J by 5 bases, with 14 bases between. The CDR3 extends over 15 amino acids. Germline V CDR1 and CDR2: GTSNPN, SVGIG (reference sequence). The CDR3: CAWSASLGVNEKLFF. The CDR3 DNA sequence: TGTGCCTGGAGTGCTAGCCTAGGGGTCAATGAAAAACTGTTTTTT. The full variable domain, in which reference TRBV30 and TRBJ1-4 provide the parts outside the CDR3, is SQTIHQWPATLVQPVGSPLSLECTVEGTSNPNLYWYRQAAGRGLQLLFYSVGIGQISSEVPQNLSASRPQDRQFILSSKKLLLSDSGFYLCAWSASLGVNEKLFFGSGTQLSVL.

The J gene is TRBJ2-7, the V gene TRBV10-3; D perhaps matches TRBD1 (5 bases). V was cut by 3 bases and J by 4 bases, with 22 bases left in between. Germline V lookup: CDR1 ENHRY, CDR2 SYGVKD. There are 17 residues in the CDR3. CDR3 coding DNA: TGTGCCATCAGTGACCTAGGGGCAGGCCGAGTAAAATACGAGCAGTACTTC. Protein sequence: CAISDLGAGRVKYEQYF.

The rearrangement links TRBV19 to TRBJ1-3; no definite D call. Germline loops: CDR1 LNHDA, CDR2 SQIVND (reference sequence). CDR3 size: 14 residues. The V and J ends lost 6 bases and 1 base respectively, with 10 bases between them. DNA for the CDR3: TGTGCCAGTAGCCCGGTTGCATCTGGAAACACCATATATTTT. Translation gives CASSPVASGNTIYF. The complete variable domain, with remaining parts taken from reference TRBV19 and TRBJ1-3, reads DGGITQSPKYLFRKEGQNVTLSCEQNLNHDAMYWYRQDPGQGLRLIYYSQIVNDFQKGDIAEGYSVSREKKESFPLTVTSAQKNPTAFYLCASSPVASGNTIYFGEGSWLTVV.

DNA for the CDR3: TGTGCCAGCAGCCCGACAGGGGGATATCAGCCCCAGCATTTT. Protein product: CASSPTGGYQPQHF. This rearrangement joins TRBV6-4 to TRBJ1-5, with 9 bases aligning to TRBD1. V lost 6 bases and J lost 5; bases outside the gene matches: 5. The CDR3 spans 14 residues. From germline, CDR1 is MRHNA and CDR2 SNTAGT.

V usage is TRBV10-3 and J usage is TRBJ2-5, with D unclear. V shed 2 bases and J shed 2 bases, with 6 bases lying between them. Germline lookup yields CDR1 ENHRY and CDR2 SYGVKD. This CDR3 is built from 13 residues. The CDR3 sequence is CAISEEPQETQYF. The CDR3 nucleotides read TGTGCCATCAGTGAGGAACCGCAAGAGACCCAGTACTTC.